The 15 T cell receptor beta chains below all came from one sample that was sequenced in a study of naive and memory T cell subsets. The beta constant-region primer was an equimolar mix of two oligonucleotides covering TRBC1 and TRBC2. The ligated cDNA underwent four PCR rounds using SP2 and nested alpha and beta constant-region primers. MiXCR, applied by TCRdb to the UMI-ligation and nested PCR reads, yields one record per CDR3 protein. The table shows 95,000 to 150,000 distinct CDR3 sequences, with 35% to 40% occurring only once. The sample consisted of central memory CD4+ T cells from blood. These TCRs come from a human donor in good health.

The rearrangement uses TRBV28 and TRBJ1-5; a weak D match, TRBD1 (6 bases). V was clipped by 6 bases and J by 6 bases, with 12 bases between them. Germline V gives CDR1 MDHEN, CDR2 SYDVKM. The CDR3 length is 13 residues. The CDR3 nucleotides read TGTGCCAGCAGGAGGGGGTTCGCTCAGCCCCAGCATTTT. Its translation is CASRRGFAQPQHF.

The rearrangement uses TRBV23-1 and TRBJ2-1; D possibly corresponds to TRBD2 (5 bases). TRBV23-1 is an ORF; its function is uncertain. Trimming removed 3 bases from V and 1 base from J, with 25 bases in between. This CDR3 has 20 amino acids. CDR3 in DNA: TGCGCCAGCAGTCAGGAGTACTGGGCCCCGCGGGTGATTTCCTACAATGAGCAGTTCTTC. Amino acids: CASSQEYWAPRVISYNEQFF.

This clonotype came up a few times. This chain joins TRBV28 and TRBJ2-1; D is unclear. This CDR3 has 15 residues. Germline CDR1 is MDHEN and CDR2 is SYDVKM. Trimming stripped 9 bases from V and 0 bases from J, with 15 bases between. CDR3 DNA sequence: TGTGCCAGTCGACCTTGGGGTTCCTCCTACAATGAGCAGTTCTTC. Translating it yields CASRPWGSSYNEQFF.

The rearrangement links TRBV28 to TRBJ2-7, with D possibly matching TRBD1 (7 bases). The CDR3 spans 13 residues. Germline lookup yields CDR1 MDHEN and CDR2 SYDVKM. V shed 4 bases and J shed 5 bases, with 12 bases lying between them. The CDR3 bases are TGTGCCAGCAGTTCAGGGGGGTTGGACGAGCAGTACTTC. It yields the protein CASSSGGLDEQYF.

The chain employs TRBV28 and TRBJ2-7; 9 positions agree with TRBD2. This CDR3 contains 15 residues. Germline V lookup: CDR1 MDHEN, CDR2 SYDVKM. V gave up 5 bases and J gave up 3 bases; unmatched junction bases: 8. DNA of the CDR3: TGTGCCAGCAGTGGGGATAGCGGGAGCCTCTACGAGCAGTACTTC. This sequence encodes CASSGDSGSLYEQYF.

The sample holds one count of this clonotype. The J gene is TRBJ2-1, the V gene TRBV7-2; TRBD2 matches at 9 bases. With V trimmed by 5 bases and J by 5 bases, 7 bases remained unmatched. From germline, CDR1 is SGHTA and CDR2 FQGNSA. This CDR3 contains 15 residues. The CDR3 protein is CASSQGLATNNEQFF. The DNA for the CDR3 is TGTGCCAGCAGCCAGGGACTAGCCACGAACAATGAGCAGTTCTTC.

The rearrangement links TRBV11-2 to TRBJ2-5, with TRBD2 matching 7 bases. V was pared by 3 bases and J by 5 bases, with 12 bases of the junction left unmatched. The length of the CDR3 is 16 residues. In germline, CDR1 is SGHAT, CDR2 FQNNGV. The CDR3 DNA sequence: TGTGCCAGCAGCTTCTTGGGCGGGAGTTCTAGGGAGACCCAGTACTTC. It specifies CASSFLGGSSRETQYF.

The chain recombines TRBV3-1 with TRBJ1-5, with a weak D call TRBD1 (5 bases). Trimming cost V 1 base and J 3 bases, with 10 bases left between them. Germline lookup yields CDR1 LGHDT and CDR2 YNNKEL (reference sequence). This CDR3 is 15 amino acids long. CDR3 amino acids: CASSQGGRFNQPQHF. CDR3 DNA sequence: TGTGCCAGCAGCCAAGGGGGACGGTTCAATCAGCCCCAGCATTTT.

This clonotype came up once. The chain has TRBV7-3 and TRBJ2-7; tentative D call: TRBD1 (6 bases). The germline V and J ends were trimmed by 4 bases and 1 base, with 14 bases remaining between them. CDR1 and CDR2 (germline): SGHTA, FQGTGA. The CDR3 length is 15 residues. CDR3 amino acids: CASSSQPGTSYEQYF. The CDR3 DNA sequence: TGTGCCAGCAGCTCCCAGCCGGGGACATCCTACGAGCAGTACTTC. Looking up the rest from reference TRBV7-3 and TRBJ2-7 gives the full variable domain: GAGVSQTPSNKVTEKGKYVELRCDPISGHTALYWYRQSLGQGPEFLIYFQGTGAADDSGLPNDRFFAVRPEGSVSTLKIQRTERGDSAVYLCASSSQPGTSYEQYFGPGTRLTVT.

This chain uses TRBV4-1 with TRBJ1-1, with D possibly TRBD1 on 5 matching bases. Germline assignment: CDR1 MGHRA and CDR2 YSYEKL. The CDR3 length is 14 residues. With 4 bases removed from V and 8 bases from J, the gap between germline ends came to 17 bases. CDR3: CASSLAGARGEAFF. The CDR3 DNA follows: TGCGCCAGCAGCCTAGCCGGGGCTAGGGGAGAAGCTTTCTTT.

The CDR3 loop is CASSGTATNQPQHF. The CDR3 region has the DNA TGTGCCAGCAGCGGGACAGCCACCAATCAGCCCCAGCATTTT. The chain recombines TRBV2 with TRBJ1-5; 7 bases fit TRBD1. CDR3 length: 14 amino acids. V shed 6 bases, J shed 3 bases, and the junction held 5 bases outside the gene matches. The germline gives CDR1 SNHLY, CDR2 FYNNEI.

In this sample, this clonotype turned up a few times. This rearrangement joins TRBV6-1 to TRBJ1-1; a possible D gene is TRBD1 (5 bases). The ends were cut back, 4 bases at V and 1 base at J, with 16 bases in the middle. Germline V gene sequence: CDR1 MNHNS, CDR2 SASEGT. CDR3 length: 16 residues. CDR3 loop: CASSGHRTRTNTEAFF. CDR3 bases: TGTGCCAGCAGTGGTCATAGGACAAGAACGAACACTGAAGCTTTCTTT.

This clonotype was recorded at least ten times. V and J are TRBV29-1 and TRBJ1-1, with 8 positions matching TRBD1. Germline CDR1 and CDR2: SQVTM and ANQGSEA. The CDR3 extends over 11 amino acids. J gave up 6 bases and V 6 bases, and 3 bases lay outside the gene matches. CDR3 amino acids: CSVDRGPEAFF. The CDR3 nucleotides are TGCAGCGTCGACAGGGGACCTGAAGCTTTCTTT.

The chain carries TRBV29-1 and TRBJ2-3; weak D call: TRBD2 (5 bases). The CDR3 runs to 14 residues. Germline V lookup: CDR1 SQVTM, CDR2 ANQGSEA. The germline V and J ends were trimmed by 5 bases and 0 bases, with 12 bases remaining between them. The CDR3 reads CSVTDPGSTDTQYF. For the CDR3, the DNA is TGCAGCGTTACCGACCCGGGAAGCACAGATACGCAGTATTTT.

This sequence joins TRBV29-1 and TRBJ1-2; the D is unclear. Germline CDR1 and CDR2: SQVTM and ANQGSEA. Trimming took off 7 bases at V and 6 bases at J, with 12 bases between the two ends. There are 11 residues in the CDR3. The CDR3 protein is CSAQGSDGYTF. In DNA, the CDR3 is TGCAGCGCCCAAGGGTCGGATGGCTACACCTTC.